The subject of this entry is one T cell receptor (beta chain). Antigen specificity is unknown. This CDR3 comprises 14 residues. Germline V gene sequence: CDR1 LNHDA, CDR2 SQIVND (reference sequence). V shed 7 bases, J shed 3 bases, and the junction held 6 bases outside the gene matches. This sample was included in a study of cytomegalovirus exposure and HLA in healthy donors. Study-level points and caveats: Per a later analysis, HLA-associated TCR beta chains showed more clonal expansion than other, equally common TCR beta chains. Later analysis showed most CMV-associated TCR beta chains appearing HLA-restricted.

PCR was performed using 60 Vbeta and 13 Jbeta primers. TCRdb's table, derived via immunoSEQ multiplex PCR, lists solely in-frame clones and lacks some. The sample contains 150,000 to 200,000 clones, around four fifths of which appear only once. Sequenced: PBMCs. The chain links TRBV19 to TRBJ2-1, with 7 bases matching TRBD2. This TCR was recovered from a man aged 18-30 years in good health and CMV-seropositive. For the CDR3, the DNA is TGTGCCAGTACTACCGGCGGGGGCTACAATGAGCAGTTCTTC. Translation gives CASTTGGGYNEQFF. Full variable domain (outside the CDR3, taken from reference TRBV19 and TRBJ2-1): DGGITQSPKYLFRKEGQNVTLSCEQNLNHDAMYWYRQDPGQGLRLIYYSQIVNDFQKGDIAEGYSVSREKKESFPLTVTSAQKNPTAFYLCASTTGGGYNEQFFGPGTRLTVL.